This TCR beta chain comes out of a study of blood T cell repertoires in COVID-19. At the level of the study: Acute-phase and convalescent COVID-19 samples originated in the United States, Italy and Spain. Sample material is recorded as cDNA or gDNA derived from T cells, B-cell-depleted T cells, or PBMCs.

Per the original methods: Reference gene primer amplification gave nucleated cell count estimates. Sequenced by immunoSEQ multiplex PCR; TCRdb stores in-frame clones only, minus some. That table furnishes V, J and clone size, whereas the DNA furnished D and trimming. Among 130,000 to 150,000 clones listed, approximately 85% were seen once. Germline V gene lookup returns CDR1 LNHDA and CDR2 SQIVND (reference sequence). The J segment lost 6 bases and the V segment lost 3 bases, leaving 10 bases of the junction unmatched. This CDR3 comprises 16 residues. Source material: peripheral blood. This TCR came from a woman in her sixties with COVID-19, enrolled during active disease. The V and J genes are TRBV19 and TRBJ2-2; 7 nucleotides line up with TRBD1. The CDR3 sequence: CASSMYRGQGAGELFF. Written as DNA, the CDR3 is TGTGCCAGTAGTATGTATAGAGGGCAGGGGGCCGGGGAGCTGTTTTTT.